This T cell receptor beta chain was profiled in a study of cytomegalovirus exposure and HLA in healthy donors. Study summary: Unique TCRs numbering 75 million to 95 million, obtained from HLA-typed donors, made up an early data release. Genotyping of 430 or so donors showed that 70% to 90% belonged to the Caucasian-associated ancestry cluster.

Study-level points and caveats: Most sequenced TCRs were rare (though some public TCRs occurred in many donors). For presence/absence analyses, sequencing depth was assumed to be roughly uniform across donors.

CDR1 and CDR2 (germline): SGHNT, YENEEA. The ends lost 5 bases at V and 7 bases at J; junction bases unmatched: 11. The CDR3 is 15 residues long. PCR amplification relied on 60 Vbeta primers (plus 13 Jbeta primers). Only in-frame clones appear in the TCRdb table, and some are missing; sequencing was by immunoSEQ multiplex PCR. The sample lists about 220,000 clones, 65% to 75% occurring once. Details on this clone: Antigen specificity is unknown.

This TCR was recovered from a young woman in good health and CMV-seronegative. The sample taken for sequencing was PBMCs. The chain is built from TRBV11-3 and TRBJ2-1; 7 bases align to TRBD2. The CDR3 sequence is CASSPTQRGENEQFF. The DNA for the CDR3 is TGTGCCAGCAGCCCCACCCAGCGGGGTGAAAATGAGCAGTTCTTC.